The 27 T cell receptor beta chains given below trace back to one sample, sequenced in a study of beta chain features in type 1 diabetes. Expressed TCRB transcripts got sequenced, as all isolated RNA was reverse transcribed. Produced via immunoSEQ multiplex PCR; TCRdb's table is partial and in-frame only. In the table there are under 20,000 clones, approximately 50% of which are singletons. Sequencing used stem cell memory CD4+ T cells from blood. The receptors were gathered from a man younger than 30 in good health.

The chain combines TRBV9 with TRBJ2-3, with D possibly being TRBD2 (7 bases). CDR1 and CDR2 (germline): SGDLS, YYNGEE. The CDR3 sequence is 16 residues long. Trimming stripped 0 bases from V and 0 bases from J, with 11 bases between. The CDR3 DNA reads as TGTGCCAGCAGCGTAGTCGGGGGGCAAAGCACAGATACGCAGTATTTT. This encodes CASSVVGGQSTDTQYF.

The chain carries TRBV23-1 and TRBJ1-3; D is possibly TRBD1 (6 bases). TRBV23-1 is an open reading frame, and its role is uncertain. The length of the CDR3 is 15 residues. With 2 bases removed from V and 5 bases from J, the gap between germline ends came to 13 bases. CDR3 bases: TGCGCCAGCAGTCAACGTCAGGGGTCGCGAAACACCATATATTTT. Amino acids: CASSQRQGSRNTIYF.

CDR3 DNA: TGCAGCGCGGGACAGCAAAACACTGAAGCTTTCTTT. This encodes CSAGQQNTEAFF. The chain links TRBV29-1 to TRBJ1-1; 7 positions match TRBD1. This CDR3 has 12 residues. With V trimmed by 7 bases and J by 2 bases, 4 bases remained unmatched. Germline CDR1 reads SQVTM; CDR2 reads ANQGSEA.

V is TRBV4-1 and J is TRBJ2-3; 8 nucleotides align to TRBD2. Germline-derived CDR1 and CDR2 are MGHRA and YSYEKL. The CDR3 is 15 residues long. The V gene end was trimmed by 6 bases and the J gene end by 3 bases; junction bases not matched to a gene: 8. Here the CDR3 reads CASSRSGSITDTQYF. The CDR3 nucleotides read TGCGCCAGCAGTCGAAGCGGGAGTATAACAGATACGCAGTATTTT.

The chain employs TRBV5-4 and TRBJ2-5, with 8 bases fitting TRBD2. CDR1 is SGHNT, CDR2 YYREEE, per germline (reference sequence). V shed 4 bases and J 4 bases; nucleotides not matched to a gene: 9. This CDR3 has 15 amino acids. DNA for the CDR3: TGTGCCAGCAGCCTCGGGACTAGGCCCGGAGAGACCCAGTACTTC. It translates to CASSLGTRPGETQYF.

This rearrangement joins TRBV5-4 to TRBJ2-7; possible D gene TRBD2, 5 bases. Germline CDR1 is SGHNT and CDR2 is YYREEE (reference sequence). This CDR3 contains 14 residues. V lost 0 bases to trimming and J lost 2 bases, with 9 bases between them. The CDR3 is CASSLGRVAYEQYF. In DNA, the CDR3 is TGTGCCAGCAGCTTGGGGCGGGTGGCCTACGAGCAGTACTTC.

V usage is TRBV28 and J usage is TRBJ2-1; TRBD1 aligns across 9 bases. This CDR3 comprises 13 residues. Trimming removed 4 bases from V and 12 bases from J; junction bases left unmatched: 7. Per the germline V gene, CDR1 is MDHEN and CDR2 is SYDVKM. CDR3 nucleotides: TGTGCCAGCAGTTCGGGACAGGGATTGTTGCAGTTCTTC. It yields the protein CASSSGQGLLQFF.

The J gene is TRBJ1-2, the V gene TRBV20-1; no firm D call. V dropped 3 bases and J dropped 8 bases, with 10 bases sitting between them. The CDR3 extends over 11 amino acids. The V gene's germline CDR1 is DFQATT and CDR2 SNEGSKA (reference sequence). This CDR3 is CSASDSLGYTF. CDR3 sequence (DNA): TGCAGTGCTAGTGACTCCCTAGGCTACACCTTC.

V is TRBV5-1 and J is TRBJ2-5; D is ambiguous. V was cut by 0 bases and J by 1 base, with 7 bases left in between. The CDR3 totals 14 residues. The germline gives CDR1 SGHRS, CDR2 YFSETQ. The CDR3 sequence is CASSLVSGQETQYF. For the CDR3, the DNA is TGCGCCAGCAGCTTGGTATCAGGCCAAGAGACCCAGTACTTC. Based on the CDR3 plus reference TRBV5-1 and TRBJ2-5, the full variable domain is KAGVTQTPRYLIKTRGQQVTLSCSPISGHRSVSWYQQTPGQGLQFLFEYFSETQRNKGNFPGRFSGRQFSNSRSEMNVSTLELGDSALYLCASSLVSGQETQYFGPGTRLLVL.

V gene TRBV5-8 combines with J gene TRBJ1-3; D is perhaps TRBD1 (5 bases). Deletions cut 4 bases from V and 3 bases from J, with 8 bases between. CDR3 length equals 13 residues. Looked up from germline, CDR1 is SGHTS and CDR2 is YDEGEE. The CDR3 sequence is CASSRDSGNTIYF. CDR3 in DNA: TGTGCCAGCAGCAGAGACAGTGGAAACACCATATATTTT.

This clone was recorded once. V gene TRBV7-2 combines with J gene TRBJ1-4, with TRBD1 identical over 9 bases. This CDR3 contains 15 residues. Germline trimming cut 6 bases from V and 9 bases from J; bases unmatched to any gene: 11. The V gene's germline CDR1 is SGHTA and CDR2 FQGNSA. The CDR3 DNA follows: TGTGCCAGCAGGCCCCCCGGGACAGGGCGGAAAAAACTGTTTTTT. The encoded protein is CASRPPGTGRKKLFF. The full variable domain, its missing parts supplied by reference TRBV7-2 and TRBJ1-4, is GAGVSQSPSNKVTEKGKDVELRCDPISGHTALYWYRQSLGQGLEFLIYFQGNSAPDKSGLPSDRFSAERTGGSVSTLTIQRTQQEDSAVYLCASRPPGTGRKKLFFGSGTQLSVL.

The chain combines TRBV30 with TRBJ2-7; D is uncertain. Per the germline V gene, CDR1 is GTSNPN and CDR2 is SVGIG (reference sequence). Trimming pared 1 base from V and 3 bases from J, leaving 10 bases between. The CDR3 sequence is 13 residues long. The CDR3 loop is CAWSGGLVYEQYF. CDR3 coding DNA: TGTGCCTGGAGTGGAGGTTTAGTCTACGAGCAGTACTTC.

This clone was seen only a few times. The chain combines TRBV9 with TRBJ2-5, with TRBD2 matching over 8 bases. With 0 bases clipped from V and 5 bases from J, the junction kept 9 bases outside the gene matches. Germline lookup yields CDR1 SGDLS and CDR2 YYNGEE. This CDR3 spans 16 amino acids. The CDR3 region has the DNA TGTGCCAGCAGCGTAGGGTTTGGAGCGGGGGCCGAGACCCAGTACTTC. Its protein product is CASSVGFGAGAETQYF.

V and J are TRBV6-1 and TRBJ2-1, with 7 bases identical to TRBD1. The CDR3 sequence is 15 residues long. V lost 5 bases and J lost 4; bases outside the gene matches: 8. CDR1 MNHNS and CDR2 SASEGT come from the germline V gene. CDR3 loop: CASSLGTATYNEQFF. CDR3 DNA: TGTGCCAGCAGTCTCGGGACAGCCACATACAATGAGCAGTTCTTC.

This sequence joins TRBV28 and TRBJ2-7, with D possibly matching TRBD2 (6 bases). Germline V CDR1 and CDR2: MDHEN, SYDVKM. The CDR3 is 15 residues long. V was cut by 4 bases and J by 5 bases, with 18 bases left in between. The CDR3 DNA reads TGTGCCAGCAGTTCACCGGGACTGTTAGGCGACGAGCAGTACTTC. As protein: CASSSPGLLGDEQYF.

The chain carries TRBV10-3 and TRBJ2-3; D might be TRBD1 (6 bases). CDR1 is ENHRY, CDR2 SYGVKD, per germline. Between the trimmed V and J ends, which lost 5 bases and 1 base, there was a span of 16 bases. The CDR3 runs to 16 residues. The CDR3 DNA reads as TGTGCCATCAGTAAACCACAGGGTCGCCGCACAGATACGCAGTATTTT. Translation: CAISKPQGRRTDTQYF.

The genes are TRBV7-9 and TRBJ2-5; D uncertain. CDR1 SEHNR and CDR2 FQNEAQ come from the germline V gene (reference sequence). V lost 5 bases to trimming and J lost 5 bases, with 9 bases between them. The CDR3 sequence is 12 residues long. CDR3 DNA sequence: TGTGCCAGCAGCCAGAACAGTGAGACCCAGTACTTC. This encodes CASSQNSETQYF.

The chain couples TRBV7-2 to TRBJ2-5; 10 positions match TRBD2. V was pared by 5 bases and J by 5 bases, with 14 bases of the junction left unmatched. Germline V CDR1 and CDR2: SGHTA, FQGNSA. This CDR3 contains 17 residues. This CDR3 reads CASSPRSSGGGYETQYF. CDR3 DNA: TGTGCCAGCAGCCCGCGGTCGAGCGGGGGGGGATACGAGACCCAGTACTTC. Complete variable domain (other parts from reference TRBV7-2 and TRBJ2-5): GAGVSQSPSNKVTEKGKDVELRCDPISGHTALYWYRQSLGQGLEFLIYFQGNSAPDKSGLPSDRFSAERTGGSVSTLTIQRTQQEDSAVYLCASSPRSSGGGYETQYFGPGTRLLVL.

J is TRBJ1-1 and V is TRBV12-5, with D maybe TRBD1 (5 bases). This CDR3 has 19 amino acids. Looked up from germline, CDR1 is LGHNT and CDR2 is FRNRAP. Trimming shortened V by 0 bases and J by 0 bases, and 20 bases separated the two germline ends. The CDR3 sequence: CASGLVGRGLQLMNTEAFF. CDR3 sequence (DNA): TGTGCTAGTGGTTTGGTAGGTCGGGGGTTACAATTGATGAACACTGAAGCTTTCTTT.

The sample holds a few counts of this clone. The chain has TRBV7-2 and TRBJ2-5; D is undetermined. Deletions cut 5 bases from V and 5 bases from J, with 15 bases between. The germline CDR1 and CDR2 sequences are SGHTA and FQGNSA. This CDR3 comprises 14 residues. The CDR3, as DNA: TGTGCCAGCAGCCCGTTTCGAGGATATGAGACCCAGTACTTC. Protein product: CASSPFRGYETQYF.

J is TRBJ1-2 and V is TRBV7-2; D might be TRBD1 (5 bases). Trimming pared 4 bases from V and 7 bases from J, leaving 10 bases between. The CDR3 runs to 12 residues. Germline V gives CDR1 SGHTA, CDR2 FQGNSA. CDR3 bases: TGTGCCAGCAGCTCCCAGGGCCGTGGCTACACCTTC. Amino acid sequence: CASSSQGRGYTF.

The CDR3 is CASSVSESTNTQYF. DNA for the CDR3: TGTGCCAGCAGTGTAAGCGAAAGCACGAATACGCAGTATTTT. J is TRBJ2-3 and V is TRBV2; D unclear. Germline CDR1 SNHLY, CDR2 FYNNEI. The CDR3 covers 14 residues. V lost 4 bases and J 7 bases, leaving 15 bases between the germline ends. Supplemented by reference TRBV2 and TRBJ2-3, the full variable domain reads EPEVTQTPSHQVTQMGQEVILRCVPISNHLYFYWYRQILGQKVEFLVSFYNNEISEKSEIFDDQFSVERPDGSNFTLKIRSTKLEDSAMYFCASSVSESTNTQYFGPGTRLTVL.

The chain carries TRBV30 and TRBJ2-5; 8 nucleotides agree with TRBD2. Per germline, CDR1 GTSNPN and CDR2 SVGIG (reference sequence). This CDR3 is built from 15 residues. Trimming cost V 0 bases and J 2 bases; bases outside gene matches: 5. CDR3 in amino acids: CAWSVSGGEQETQYF. The CDR3 DNA reads as TGTGCCTGGAGTGTAAGCGGGGGAGAACAAGAGACCCAGTACTTC.

This clone was observed a few times. CDR3 residues: CASSRQVNTEAFF. The CDR3 DNA sequence: TGTGCCAGCAGCCGCCAGGTGAACACTGAAGCTTTCTTT. The chain has TRBV7-9 and TRBJ1-1, with unresolved D. This CDR3 region has 13 residues. The germline V gene has CDR1 SEHNR and CDR2 FQNEAQ (reference sequence). Trimming cost V 5 bases and J 0 bases, with 7 bases left between them.

The chain carries TRBV9 and TRBJ2-3; no clear D gene. CDR1 and CDR2 (germline): SGDLS, YYNGEE. V was trimmed by 4 bases and J by 4 bases, leaving 10 bases between them. This CDR3 comprises 13 residues. The CDR3 coding sequence is TGTGCCAGCAGCCTCAGGTTCGCAGATACGCAGTATTTT. Translation gives CASSLRFADTQYF.

The chain carries TRBV4-2 and TRBJ1-2; D remains unclear. Germline CDR1 and CDR2: LGHNA and YNFKEQ. The CDR3 totals 15 residues. Trimming pared 1 base from V and 4 bases from J, leaving 13 bases between. The CDR3 bases are TGTGCCAGCAGCCAAGCCGGCGGGGAGAGCTATGGCTACACCTTC. As protein: CASSQAGGESYGYTF.

The chain employs TRBV13 and TRBJ2-7, with TRBD1 matching 7 bases. Germline CDR1 is PRHDT and CDR2 is FYEKMQ (reference sequence). CDR3 length equals 14 residues. The V segment lost 0 bases and the J segment 4 bases; nucleotides outside the gene matches: 3. In DNA, the CDR3 is TGTGCCAGCAGCTTAGGGACAGGGCGGTACGAGCAGTACTTC. Translation: CASSLGTGRYEQYF.